Below, 14 T cell receptor beta chains from the same sample are listed, as sequenced in a study of blood T cell repertoires in COVID-19. Measured with immunoSEQ multiplex PCR; TCRdb has only the in-frame clones, and not every one. Among under 200,000 clones, about 93% were seen once, and the ten largest hold around 0.53%. Sample: peripheral blood. These receptor sequences come from a man aged 45-65 years with acute or convalescent COVID-19.

The V gene is TRBV15, the J gene TRBJ2-5, with D unresolved. This CDR3 is built from 17 residues. CDR1 and CDR2 from the germline V gene are LNHNV and YYDKDF (reference sequence). V lost 4 bases and J lost 3, with 21 bases in between. This CDR3 is CATSTFMGQGLKETQYF. CDR3 sequence (DNA): TGTGCCACCAGCACCTTCATGGGCCAAGGTCTAAAAGAGACCCAGTACTTC.

The chain links TRBV18 to TRBJ1-1; 10 positions match TRBD1. The CDR3 spans 15 residues. The V and J ends lost 4 bases and 4 bases, in that order; junction bases with no gene match: 6. Per germline, CDR1 KGHSH and CDR2 LQKENI. The CDR3 here is CASSRDWDRGTEAFF. The CDR3 nucleotides read TGTGCCAGCTCACGGGACTGGGACAGGGGCACTGAAGCTTTCTTT.

This clone was seen once. The rearrangement links TRBV6-1 to TRBJ2-3; weak D call: TRBD2 (6 bases). Trimming took off 1 base at V and 4 bases at J, with 15 bases between the two ends. Per germline, CDR1 MNHNS and CDR2 SASEGT. The CDR3 totals 16 residues. The CDR3 spells CASSEGGRRRADTQYF. The CDR3 bases are TGTGCCAGCAGTGAAGGGGGTCGCAGGAGGGCAGATACGCAGTATTTT.

This sequence joins TRBV2 and TRBJ2-5, with 8 positions matching TRBD2. Trimming took 4 bases from V and 5 from J; bases not matched to a gene: 15. CDR1 and CDR2 (germline): SNHLY, FYNNEI. The CDR3 is made up of 17 amino acids. CDR3 nucleotides: TGTGCCAGCAGTGGACGGGTTGCGGGAGGCCCCAGGGAGACCCAGTACTTC. It yields the protein CASSGRVAGGPRETQYF.

This clone has a handful of counts. The chain has TRBV5-1 and TRBJ2-1, with D maybe TRBD1 (5 bases). V lost 0 bases and J lost 0, with 10 bases in between. There are 16 residues in the CDR3. Germline lookup yields CDR1 SGHRS and CDR2 YFSETQ. CDR3 sequence: CASSLGGRDSYNEQFF. CDR3 DNA sequence: TGCGCCAGCAGCTTGGGGGGCAGAGACTCCTACAATGAGCAGTTCTTC.

The chain carries TRBV3-1 (or the pseudogene TRBV3-2) and TRBJ1-4; 11 bases are a match to TRBD1. V gave up 1 base and J gave up 3 bases; unmatched junction bases: 1. Germline assignment: CDR1 LGHDT and CDR2 YNNKEL (reference sequence). The CDR3 consists of 16 residues. The CDR3 coding sequence is TGTGCCAGCAGCCAAGGGACAGGGGGCTCTAATGAAAAACTGTTTTTT. This encodes CASSQGTGGSNEKLFF.

The CDR3, as DNA: TGTGCCAGCAGCCAAGAACTAGCAGGTCACCACAATGAGCAGTTCTTC. Translated: CASSQELAGHHNEQFF. V and J are TRBV3-1 (or the pseudogene TRBV3-2) and TRBJ2-1; a weak D match, TRBD2 (6 bases). CDR1 is LGHDT and CDR2 is YNNKEL in the germline V gene (reference sequence). The CDR3 runs to 16 residues. Trimming shortened V by 0 bases and J by 5 bases, and 14 bases separated the two germline ends.

The chain couples TRBV5-1 to TRBJ2-7, with 9 bases that match TRBD1. CDR3 length: 15 amino acids. Germline assignment: CDR1 SGHRS and CDR2 YFSETQ. With 0 bases clipped from V and 5 bases from J, the junction kept 6 bases outside the gene matches. Here the CDR3 reads CASSLEVQGAHEQYF. CDR3 sequence (DNA): TGCGCCAGCAGCTTGGAGGTACAGGGGGCCCACGAGCAGTACTTC.

This clone was seen once. The chain uses TRBV9 and TRBJ1-1, with D perhaps TRBD1 (5 bases). V lost 0 bases and J lost 1, with 7 bases in between. The CDR3 covers 14 residues. Germline V gene lookup returns CDR1 SGDLS and CDR2 YYNGEE. The CDR3 loop is CASSVEGRNTEAFF. CDR3 DNA sequence: TGTGCCAGCAGCGTAGAGGGGCGGAACACTGAAGCTTTCTTT.

This chain connects TRBV27 to TRBJ1-5; 8 bases fit TRBD1. The CDR3 has 14 residues. Per germline, CDR1 MNHEY and CDR2 SMNVEV (reference sequence). V shed 5 bases, J shed 6 bases, and the junction held 6 bases outside the gene matches. The CDR3 loop reads CASSRDRSRQPQHF. The CDR3 DNA reads TGTGCCAGCAGTAGGGACAGGTCACGTCAGCCCCAGCATTTT.

The genes are TRBV20-1 and TRBJ2-3; TRBD2 matches 10 bases. The CDR3 has 15 amino acids. Germline CDR1 and CDR2: DFQATT and SNEGSKA (reference sequence). J gave up 1 base and V 3 bases, and 4 bases lay outside the gene matches. The CDR3: CSASALAGGTDTQYF. CDR3 DNA sequence: TGCAGTGCTAGTGCCCTAGCGGGGGGCACAGATACGCAGTATTTT.

CDR3 sequence reads: CASSSNRARQETQYF. The CDR3 DNA reads TGTGCCAGCAGCTCGAACAGGGCTCGGCAAGAGACCCAGTACTTC. The genes are TRBV7-9 and TRBJ2-5, with TRBD1 as a possible D gene (6 bases). The germline V gene has CDR1 SEHNR and CDR2 FQNEAQ (reference sequence). Trimming took 4 bases from V and 2 from J, leaving 14 bases between them. This CDR3 is 15 amino acids long.

This sequence joins TRBV11-2 and TRBJ1-3; D remains ambiguous. Germline CDR1 and CDR2: SGHAT and FQNNGV. Trimming removed 3 bases from V and 0 bases from J, with 12 bases in between. The length of the CDR3 is 16 residues. CDR3 sequence reads: CASSFSGLSSGNTIYF. DNA for the CDR3: TGTGCCAGCAGCTTTTCAGGCCTTTCCTCTGGAAACACCATATATTTT. Variable domain in full (rest from reference TRBV11-2 and TRBJ1-3): EAGVAQSPRYKIIEKRQSVAFWCNPISGHATLYWYQQILGQGPKLLIQFQNNGVVDDSQLPKDRFSAERLKGVDSTLKIQPAKLEDSAVYLCASSFSGLSSGNTIYFGEGSWLTVV.

The rearrangement joins TRBV28 to TRBJ1-5; 8 bases fit TRBD1. The CDR3 has 15 amino acids. Germline CDR1 and CDR2: MDHEN and SYDVKM. V shed 7 bases, J shed 0 bases, and the junction held 5 bases outside the gene matches. The DNA for the CDR3 is TGTGCCAGCACTGCGGACAGGGTTAGCAATCAGCCCCAGCATTTT. Translating gives CASTADRVSNQPQHF.